A single sample is the source of the 29 T cell receptor beta chains below, sequenced in a study of tumor and adjacent non-tumor tissue in lung cancer. TCRbeta libraries were built with three rounds of nested PCR, modified from ARM-PCR. TCRdb re-called the multiplex PCR reads through MiXCR, storing one row per CDR3 protein. The sample consists of 60,000 to 95,000 distinct CDR3 sequences, roughly 73% of them appearing once. RNA was extracted from bulk tissue without any cell sorting. Material: lung tumor tissue. The source is a woman in her fifties or sixties with non-small cell lung cancer.

With regard to this clonotype: Here the CDR3 omits its conserved ending phenylalanine or tryptophan, so a read error is the likely source. This chain joins TRBV6-1 and TRBJ1-5; D unresolved. The V gene's germline CDR1 is MNHNS and CDR2 SASEGT. The CDR3 contains 15 residues. With 5 bases removed from V and 6 bases from J, the gap between germline ends came to 17 bases. CDR3 loop: CASSIRWDIRQPQHL. CDR3 coding DNA: TGTGCCAGCAGTATACGCTGGGATATTCGTCAGCCCCAGCATCTT.

This clonotype was seen repeatedly, ten times or more. V and J are TRBV7-8 and TRBJ2-2, with D hard to call. This CDR3 region has 15 residues. The germline CDR1 and CDR2 sequences are SGHVS and FQNEAQ. V lost 1 base and J lost 5, with 11 bases in between. CDR3 residues: CASSLGYRGTGELFF. The CDR3 DNA sequence: TGTGCCAGCAGCTTAGGCTACCGAGGAACCGGGGAGCTGTTTTTT.

Turning to this clonotype: The junction departs from the called germline gene at one end, perhaps through a read error. The chain couples TRBV5-1 to TRBJ2-7, with TRBD2 matching over 8 bases. CDR3 size: 17 residues. Per the germline V gene, CDR1 is SGHRS and CDR2 is YFSETQ. CDR3 sequence (DNA): TGTGCCAGCTGCTTGGAGTGGATAGCGGGAACCTCGTACGAACAATACTTC. Translated, it gives CASCLEWIAGTSYEQYF.

As concerns this clonotype: The CDR3 does not close with the conserved phenylalanine or tryptophan, likely indicating a read error. V and J are TRBV6-6 and TRBJ1-5; 8 nucleotides match TRBD1. CDR1 is MNHNY, CDR2 SVGAGI, per germline (reference sequence). The CDR3 runs to 14 residues. CDR3: CAAQGAGGGQPQHL. CDR3 nucleotides: TGTGCAGCCCAGGGGGCAGGGGGCGGACAGCCCCAGCATCTT.

A word on this clonotype: A much larger clone is a single base away; this may be a read error. The chain employs TRBV5-1 and TRBJ1-5; unclear D gene. Gene TRBJ2-3 matches the end of the DNA better, so the J call may be wrong. Germline assignment: CDR1 SGHRS and CDR2 YFSETQ. CDR3 length: 13 residues. CDR3 bases: TGCGCCAGCAGCTTAACCTCAAATCAGCCCCAGTATTTT. This encodes CASSLTSNQPQYF.

In the case of this clonotype: A junction boundary mismatches the germline segment, possibly from a read error. CDR3 coding DNA: TGTGTCATCAGTTCTTTCACAAATACGCAGTATTTT. It is translated as CVISSFTNTQYF. The chain joins TRBV12-3 or TRBV12-4 to TRBJ2-3; D gene uncertain. This CDR3 is built from 12 residues.

Ten or more counts support this clonotype. The rearrangement links TRBV28 to TRBJ1-2, with unresolved D. Germline V gene data show CDR1 as MDHEN and CDR2 as SYDVKM. The CDR3 extends over 11 amino acids. V lost 3 bases and J lost 5, with 4 bases in between. The CDR3 DNA reads TGTGCCAGCAGTTTCAGATATGGCTACACCTTC. It translates to CASSFRYGYTF.

About this clonotype itself: Since no conserved phenylalanine or tryptophan closes the CDR3, a read error is the likely cause. The rearrangement links TRBV11-1 to TRBJ2-5; D is uncertain. The germline V gene has CDR1 SGHAT and CDR2 FQDESV (reference sequence). The CDR3 is 11 residues long. The CDR3 nucleotides read TGTGCCAGTAGCTTAGGCGAGACCCAGTACTCC. As protein: CASSLGETQYS.

This chain joins TRBV6-6 and TRBJ2-7; a weak D match, TRBD2 (5 bases). Germline V CDR1 and CDR2: MNHNY, SVGAGI (reference sequence). The CDR3 has 14 residues. DNA of the CDR3: TGTGCAAGCGCGGGCCAGAGGCCCTCCTACGAGCAGTACTTC. It specifies CASAGQRPSYEQYF.

Notes on this clonotype: A read error may produce the germline difference seen at one junction end. The rearrangement joins TRBV4-1 to TRBJ2-7, with D perhaps assigned TRBD1 or TRBD2 (5 bases each). The V gene's germline CDR1 is MGHRA and CDR2 YSYEKL. This CDR3 comprises 15 residues. CDR3 region: CASTQPGTNSYEQYF. DNA of the CDR3: TGTGCCAGCACCCAACCCGGGACGAACTCCTACGAGCAGTACTTT.

For this clonotype: At one end, the junction sequence differs from germline, possibly due to a read error. The chain has TRBV11-1 and TRBJ2-7; D remains ambiguous. The CDR3 extends over 13 amino acids. CDR1 SGHAT and CDR2 FQDESV come from the germline V gene (reference sequence). The CDR3 DNA follows: TGTACCAGCATCTTTGGGCAGGCCTATGAGCAGTACTTC. Residues: CTSIFGQAYEQYF. The full variable domain, rest sourced from reference TRBV11-1 and TRBJ2-7, is EAEVAQSPRYKITEKSQAVAFWCDPISGHATLYWYRQILGQGPELLVQFQDESVVDDSQLPKDRFSAERLKGVDSTLKIQPAELGDSAMYLCTSIFGQAYEQYFGPGTRLTVT.

About this clonotype: Possible read error: a much larger clone is one base away. The chain is built from TRBV20-1 and TRBJ2-7; D tentatively fits TRBD1 or TRBD2 (5 bases each). Trimming stripped 6 bases from V and 2 bases from J, with 20 bases between. Germline lookup yields CDR1 DFQATT and CDR2 SNEGSKA (reference sequence). The CDR3 runs to 15 residues. CDR3 in amino acids: CSANEQVWGTYEQYF. The CDR3 DNA is TGCAGTGCAAATGAACAGGTCTGGGGGACCTACGAGCAGTACTTC.

Concerning this clonotype itself: An end of the junction does not agree with germline; a read error may underlie this. DNA of the CDR3: TGTGCCAGCAGCCAGGAGGGAGCGGGGATCTCCTACAATGAGCATTTCTTC. Protein: CASSQEGAGISYNEHFF. The J gene is TRBJ2-1, the V gene TRBV4-2, with 7 nucleotides matching TRBD2. Per germline, CDR1 LGHNA and CDR2 YNFKEQ. The CDR3 has 17 residues.

Comment on this clonotype: A much larger clone lies a single base off, so this may be a read error. This chain links TRBV24-1 with TRBJ2-1; D not certain. This CDR3 comprises 17 residues. Germline V lookup: CDR1 KGHDR, CDR2 SFDVKD. V was shortened by 6 bases and J by 6 bases, with 23 bases between the two germline ends. CDR3 sequence (DNA): TGTGCCACCAGTAATCCTTACTACACGGACGGTGGCAATGAGCAGTTCTTC. As protein: CATSNPYYTDGGNEQFF.

On this clonotype: The junction and the germline gene differ at one end; a read error may be behind it. The chain employs TRBV4-1 and TRBJ2-7; D perhaps matches TRBD2 (5 bases). The CDR3 length is 16 residues. Per germline, CDR1 MGHRA and CDR2 YSYEKL. DNA of the CDR3: TGTGCCAGCAGCCAAGACCAGGCCAGCGGTTACTACGAGCAGTACTTC. It is translated as CASSQDQASGYYEQYF.

This clonotype was detected many times. The CDR3 here is CSASGGETSYEQYF. In DNA form, the CDR3 reads TGCAGTGCTAGCGGGGGAGAAACGTCCTACGAGCAGTACTTC. J is TRBJ2-7 and V is TRBV20-1; maybe TRBD2 (6 bases). The CDR3 consists of 14 residues. CDR1 and CDR2 from the germline V gene are DFQATT and SNEGSKA (reference sequence). The ends were cut back, 3 bases at V and 1 base at J, with 13 bases in the middle.

A word on this clonotype: A much more abundant neighbour one base away suggests this may be a read error. The chain combines TRBV5-6 with TRBJ2-1, with TRBD2 matching over 9 bases. Per the germline V gene, CDR1 is SGHDT and CDR2 is YYEEEE. This CDR3 comprises 15 residues. This chain's CDR3 is CTSSLRLAGTNEQFF. The CDR3 nucleotides read TGTACCAGCAGCTTGAGGCTAGCGGGAACTAATGAGCAGTTCTTC.

Notes on this clonotype: Since a much larger clone is just one base distant, this may be a read error. The CDR3 loop reads CASSSPRDSSEQYF. The CDR3 DNA is TGCGCCAGCAGCTCGCCCAGGGATTCCTCCGAGCAGTACTTC. The chain recombines TRBV5-1 with TRBJ2-7, with D possibly TRBD1 on 5 matching bases. CDR3 length: 14 residues. The germline gives CDR1 SGHRS, CDR2 YFSETQ.

This clonotype was recorded many times. This rearrangement joins TRBV28 to TRBJ1-2; the D gene is possibly TRBD1 (6 bases). The length of the CDR3 is 16 residues. CDR1 and CDR2 (germline): MDHEN, SYDVKM. Trimming cost V 4 bases and J 1 base, with 16 bases left between them. The CDR3 coding sequence is TGTGCCAGCAGTTACCTCAGGGGCTCCTTTAACTATGGCTACACCTTC. Its protein is CASSYLRGSFNYGYTF.

The DNA of the CDR3 is TGTGCCAGCAGTGAAGATGGTAGCGGGAGCGACGTGCAGTACTTC. Translated, it gives CASSEDGSGSDVQYF. V usage is TRBV6-1 and J usage is TRBJ2-7; 9 nucleotides agree with TRBD2. The CDR3 is 15 residues long. Germline CDR1 reads MNHNS; CDR2 reads SASEGT. Unmatched junction bases numbered 10, after V lost 1 base and J lost 9 bases.

For this clonotype: Without the conserved terminal phenylalanine or tryptophan, this CDR3 likely stems from a read error. The chain has TRBV10-2 and TRBJ2-3; perhaps TRBD2 as D (7 bases). This CDR3 has 16 amino acids. Germline values: CDR1 WSHSY, CDR2 SAAADI. The CDR3 spells CASRGGEGRGTDTQYI. The CDR3 DNA reads TGCGCAAGCAGGGGAGGGGAGGGCCGGGGCACAGATACGCAGTATATT.

The chain is built from TRBV11-2 and TRBJ2-1; 10 positions agree with TRBD2. The CDR3 loop spans 15 amino acids. Germline V gene data show CDR1 as SGHAT and CDR2 as FQNNGV. Trimming took 0 bases from V and 9 from J; bases not matched to a gene: 5. CDR3 sequence: CASSLEVSGGTEQFF. Here the CDR3 DNA reads TGTGCCAGCAGCTTAGAAGTTAGCGGGGGGACTGAGCAGTTCTTC.

In regard to this clonotype: This clone may be a read error of a much larger clone one base away. The chain has TRBV20-1 and TRBJ2-1, with D possibly matching TRBD1 (6 bases). Germline assignment: CDR1 DFQATT and CDR2 SNEGSKA (reference sequence). The CDR3 is 15 residues long. CDR3 amino acids: CSAREQGKSYDEQFF. The CDR3 coding sequence is TGCAGTGCTAGAGAACAGGGTAAATCCTACGATGAGCAGTTCTTC.

This clonotype has a handful of counts. The final CDR3 position lacks the conserved phenylalanine or tryptophan, pointing to a likely read error. The chain recombines TRBV6-1 with TRBJ2-7; D gene ambiguous. Per the germline V gene, CDR1 is MNHNS and CDR2 is SASEGT. Trimming stripped 6 bases from V and 1 base from J, with 10 bases between. The CDR3 is made up of 13 amino acids. The CDR3 region has the DNA TGTGCCAGCAGGCCTCCGAGTTCCTACGAGCAGTACTTA. Translated, it gives CASRPPSSYEQYL.

A word on this clonotype: A much larger clone differs by one base, so this may be a read error. This rearrangement joins TRBV30 to TRBJ2-7; D is uncertain. This CDR3 comprises 11 residues. Germline lookup yields CDR1 GTSNPN and CDR2 SVGIG (reference sequence). CDR3 loop: CAWQSAYVQYF. CDR3 DNA sequence: TGTGCCTGGCAATCCGCCTACGTGCAGTACTTC.

Notes on this clonotype: Mismatch with germline at one junction end may stem from a read error. The J gene is TRBJ2-1, the V gene TRBV11-2; 10 bases map to TRBD2. CDR1 is SGHAT and CDR2 is FQNNGV in the germline V gene. The CDR3 sequence is 15 residues long. CDR3 nucleotides: TGTGCCAGCAGCCCCTGGACTAGCGGAGTGGGTGAGCAGTTCTTT. Translating it yields CASSPWTSGVGEQFF.

The rearrangement joins TRBV11-2 to TRBJ2-3; the D is unclear. Germline lookup yields CDR1 SGHAT and CDR2 FQNNGV. The length of the CDR3 is 16 residues. Trimming removed 10 bases at V and 4 bases at J, with 24 bases between. CDR3 in amino acids: CATCPVGYPLPDTQYF. The CDR3 nucleotides are TGTGCCACCTGCCCTGTGGGTTACCCGCTTCCAGATACGCAGTATTTT.

This clonotype showed up just once. This may be a read error, as it is one base from a much larger clone. Written as DNA, the CDR3 is TGTGCCAGCAGCTTACAACTAGCGTCTACTACCCGGGAGCTGTTTTTT. This codes for CASSLQLASTTRELFF. V usage is TRBV11-2 and J usage is TRBJ2-2; 7 bases align to TRBD2. This CDR3 comprises 16 residues. V shed 2 bases, J shed 9 bases, and the junction held 12 bases outside the gene matches. CDR1 and CDR2 (germline): SGHAT, FQNNGV.

Worth noting for this clonotype: The CDR3 end shows no conserved phenylalanine or tryptophan, and so a read error is likely. Because the CDR3's place on the DNA is in doubt, the DNA is left out and the CDR3 is given as listed by TCRdb. V is TRBV28 and J is TRBJ2-7. The CDR3 sequence runs 12 residues, both termini included. Looked up from germline, CDR1 is MDHEN and CDR2 is SYDVKM. CDR3 residues: CASSRQAAEQYL.